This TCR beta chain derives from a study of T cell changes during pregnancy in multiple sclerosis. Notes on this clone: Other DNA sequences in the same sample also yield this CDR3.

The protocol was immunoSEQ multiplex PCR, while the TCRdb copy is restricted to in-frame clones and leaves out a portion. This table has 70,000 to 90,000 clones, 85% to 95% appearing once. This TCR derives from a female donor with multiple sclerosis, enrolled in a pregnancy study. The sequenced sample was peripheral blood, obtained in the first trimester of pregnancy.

Here the CDR3 reads CASSLAGGETQYF. The CDR3 DNA follows: TGTGCCAGCAGCTTAGCGGGGGGGGAGACCCAGTACTTC. The V and J genes are TRBV7-3 and TRBJ2-5, with 9 bases lining up with TRBD2. Unmatched junction bases numbered 0, after V lost 2 bases and J lost 5 bases. The CDR3 is made up of 13 amino acids. Germline lookup yields CDR1 SGHTA and CDR2 FQGTGA.